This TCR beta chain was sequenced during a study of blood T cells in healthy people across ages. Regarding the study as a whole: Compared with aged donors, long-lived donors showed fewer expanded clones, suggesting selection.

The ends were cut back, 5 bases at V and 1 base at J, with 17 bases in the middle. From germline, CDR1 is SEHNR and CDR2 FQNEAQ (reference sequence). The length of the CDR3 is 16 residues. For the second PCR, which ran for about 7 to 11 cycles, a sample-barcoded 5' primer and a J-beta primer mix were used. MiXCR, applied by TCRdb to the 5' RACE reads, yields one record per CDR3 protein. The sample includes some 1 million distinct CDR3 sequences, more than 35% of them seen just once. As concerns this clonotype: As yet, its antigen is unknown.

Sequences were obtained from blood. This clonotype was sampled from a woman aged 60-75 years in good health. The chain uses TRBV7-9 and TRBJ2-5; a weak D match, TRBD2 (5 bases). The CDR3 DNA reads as TGTGCCAGCAGCACCGTGGGAGATGTGGGCCAAGAGACCCAGTACTTC. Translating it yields CASSTVGDVGQETQYF.